This T cell receptor beta chain was identified in a study of identical twins (dated by TCRdb to the mid-2010s). As for the study more broadly: To test whether fetal clonotypes persist, the study used deep sequencing on TCR alpha and beta repertoires from monozygotic twins, unrelated adults of various ages, and cord blood. Replicate twin experiments were performed at different times using different library preparation protocols to rule out contamination. The study at large found these results: Invariant T cells such as MAIT and iNKT could partly confound zero-insertion analyses, though diverse VJ usage argued against this for most clonotypes. Compared with coincidental sharing between unrelated individuals, out-of-frame TCR alpha sequences shared between twins showed an excess of sequences with low generation probability. In monozygotic twins, recombination models systematically underestimated out-of-frame TCR alpha sharing, but the models matched the sharing seen between unrelated individuals. Because the same donors could not be followed over many years, conclusions were based on cross-sectional statistical analysis. Abundant cord blood beta clonotypes had fewer insertions, young adult naive repertoires showed a similar but weaker trend, and memory repertoires showed no such trend. A weaker excess of twin sharing was found in beta out-of-frame sequences because the signal-to-noise ratio was lowered by fewer shared sequences.

Taken from cysteine to phenylalanine, the CDR3 has 13 residues. CDR3 DNA is the only sequence kept; it has 39 bases, read in frame from the first base. Sequences SNHLY (CDR1) and FYNNEI (CDR2) are obtained from the germline V gene. Trimming leaves V shorter by 4 bases and J shorter by 8 bases, with the junction holding 4 bases beyond the gene matches. Library prep was done by 5' RACE. Sequencing was performed on an Illumina HiSeq 2000. Template switching added a universal primer binding site, and the final cDNA carried a unique molecular identifier that allowed TCR cDNA molecules to be counted accurately. Specific primers in the conserved constant-segment region were used to synthesize first-strand cDNA for the TCR alpha and beta chains. To control for contamination, every cDNA library carried two barcodes: a SMART-Mk sample barcode plus Illumina barcodes. TruSeq adapter sequences and Illumina sample barcodes were added in two successive PCR steps. The Illumina HiSeq platform was used with custom primers to sequence TCR alpha and beta cDNA libraries. For the original study's pipeline: Raw reads were processed with MiGEC to extract unique molecular identifiers, and MiXCR was used to determine CDR3 positions. For each individual, recombination models were inferred using an EM algorithm with the repgenHMM and IGoR tools. The tcR package in R was used for shared clonotype analysis, with sharing normalized by the product of cloneset sizes. To study raw recombination free of thymic and clonal selection effects, out-of-frame nonproductive sequences were analyzed. Using fastp trimming at Q25 and MiXCR clonotype assembly, TCRdb reanalyzed the public sequencing data and kept in-frame beta chains. CDR3 protein sequences are deduplicated, and each keeps its most common genes and DNA. These V and J calls are TCRdb output, not the study's own analysis. The sample contains 690,000 or so distinct CDR3 sequences, less than 10% of them found a single time. 0.75% to 1% of the sample belongs to the ten largest clones.

Only healthy Caucasian donors were included. The twin cohort comprised three pairs of female monozygotic twins, all aged roughly 18 to 30 years. The RNA used for TCR libraries was isolated from peripheral blood mononuclear cells. Details on this clonotype: Its antigen is currently not known. No much larger clone exists at a distance of one base, and base qualities are not known.

These data also formed part of another study, on yellow fever vaccine responses in identical twins. Taken from the second paper: The authors reported that the T cell response to vaccination in identical twins appeared partly convergent and partly personalized. Focusing on identical twins, the study followed the T cell clones that responded to the vaccine, and did so with precision.

Sequencing was performed on PBMCs. This receptor was obtained from a woman aged 18-29 years in good health. This receptor chain uses TRBV2 and TRBJ1-4; 7 of the junction bases match TRBD1. CDR3 region: CASSGQGNEKLFF. The sequenced DNA: TGTGCCAGCAGTGGACAGGGAAACGAAAAACTGTTTTTT.